One sample yielded the 27 T cell receptor beta chains listed below, sequenced in a study of T-cell reconstitution after alpha-beta-depleted transplantation in children. Unique molecular identifiers tagged the TCRbeta library. TCRdb itself ran the PCR reads through MiXCR, one entry per CDR3 protein. The table includes 530,000 or so distinct CDR3 sequences, 25% to 30% detected once. The specimen was PBMCs, collected before TCRalphabeta/CD19-depleted stem cell transplant. These receptor sequences come from a boy under two years old with Wiskott-Aldrich syndrome, due to receive a stem cell transplant.

The table lists this clonotype with a few counts. In nucleotides, the CDR3 is TGCAGCGCCCGGGACAGGGGCAAAGAAGATACGCAGTATTTT. This gives the protein CSARDRGKEDTQYF. The chain recombines TRBV29-1 with TRBJ2-3; TRBD1 matches 10 bases. The trim removed 7 bases at V and 5 bases at J, leaving 9 bases unmatched. The V gene's germline CDR1 is SQVTM and CDR2 ANQGSEA. CDR3 length: 14 amino acids.

This clonotype was detected a few times. This sequence joins TRBV12-3 or TRBV12-4 and TRBJ2-7; perhaps TRBD1 as D (7 bases). This CDR3 contains 11 residues. Trimming removed 5 bases at V and 9 bases at J, with 11 bases between. The DNA for the CDR3 is TGTGCCAGCAGTCTCAGGGGGGCGCAGTACTTC. This gives the protein CASSLRGAQYF.

The rearrangement joins TRBV4-1 to TRBJ2-4; D may be TRBD2 (5 bases). The CDR3 runs to 16 residues. The V gene lost 2 bases and the J gene lost 0 bases, with 11 bases spanning the gap. The germline CDR1 and CDR2 sequences are MGHRA and YSYEKL. The CDR3 DNA reads TGCGCCAGCAGCCAAAAGCGGACCCTAGCCAAAAACATTCAGTACTTC. Its translation is CASSQKRTLAKNIQYF.

The chain couples TRBV25-1 to TRBJ2-3; a weak D match, TRBD2 (5 bases). The germline CDR1 and CDR2 sequences are MGHDK and SYGVNS. Trimming cost V 2 bases and J 0 bases, with 12 bases left between them. CDR3 length equals 16 residues. The CDR3 protein is CASSEGVGGSTDTQYF. The CDR3 DNA reads TGTGCCAGCAGTGAAGGGGTGGGCGGGAGCACAGATACGCAGTATTTT.

This clonotype was detected a few times. The V call is TRBV20-1, the J call TRBJ2-1, with D hard to call. This CDR3 contains 15 residues. In germline, CDR1 is DFQATT, CDR2 SNEGSKA (reference sequence). V lost 0 bases and J 1 base, leaving 10 bases between the germline ends. The CDR3 region is CSAREPAVSYNEQFF. The CDR3 DNA follows: TGCAGTGCTAGAGAACCAGCTGTATCCTACAATGAGCAGTTCTTC.

The chain recombines TRBV5-1 with TRBJ1-2, with TRBD1 matching 9 bases. The CDR3 length is 13 residues. The V gene's germline CDR1 is SGHRS and CDR2 YFSETQ. The V and J ends lost 4 bases and 3 bases, in that order; junction bases with no gene match: 1. This CDR3 is CASSRTGDYGYTF. CDR3 nucleotides: TGCGCCAGCAGCAGGACAGGGGACTATGGCTACACCTTC.

In this sample, this clonotype turned up a few times. J is TRBJ2-1 and V is TRBV20-1, with TRBD2 identical over 11 bases. The trim removed 0 bases at V and 4 bases at J, leaving 11 bases unmatched. The CDR3 runs to 18 residues. CDR1 and CDR2 (germline): DFQATT, SNEGSKA (reference sequence). The CDR3: CSARDPTRTSGFYNEQFF. The CDR3, as DNA: TGCAGTGCTAGAGATCCAACCAGGACTAGCGGGTTTTACAATGAGCAGTTCTTC.

In this sample, this clonotype turned up a few times. The rearrangement uses TRBV20-1 and TRBJ2-7; D is possibly TRBD1 or TRBD2 (7 bases each). Trimming removed 3 bases from V and 9 bases from J, with 9 bases in between. The germline V gene has CDR1 DFQATT and CDR2 SNEGSKA (reference sequence). CDR3 length equals 10 residues. The CDR3 region has the DNA TGCAGTGCTAGCAGGGGGGGGCAGTACTTC. Amino acids: CSASRGGQYF.

The rearrangement joins TRBV3-1 to TRBJ2-7; possibly TRBD1 for D (5 bases). Trimming shortened V by 4 bases and J by 3 bases, and 13 bases separated the two germline ends. Germline V gives CDR1 LGHDT, CDR2 YNNKEL (reference sequence). This CDR3 region has 14 residues. CDR3 in DNA: TGTGCCAGCAGCCTAAGGGGTGTCGGCTACGAGCAGTACTTC. Amino acid sequence: CASSLRGVGYEQYF.

This clonotype was counted only a few times. The J gene is TRBJ2-2, the V gene TRBV25-1; no definite D call. V lost 1 base to trimming and J lost 3 bases, with 12 bases between them. Germline lookup yields CDR1 MGHDK and CDR2 SYGVNS. The CDR3 consists of 16 residues. The CDR3 DNA reads TGTGCCAGCAGTGAATCCTTTCTGGCGGACACCGGGGAGCTGTTTTTT. It codes for CASSESFLADTGELFF.

V and J are TRBV15 and TRBJ2-3; TRBD1 or TRBD2 may be the D gene (6 bases each). CDR1 is LNHNV, CDR2 YYDKDF, per germline (reference sequence). Trimming cost V 3 bases and J 6 bases, with 19 bases left between them. This CDR3 has 16 amino acids. CDR3 sequence (DNA): TGTGCCACCAGCAGGGGTTCGGGGGCCAGAGGGGATACGCAGTATTTT. Amino acids: CATSRGSGARGDTQYF.

This clonotype has a single count. The J gene is TRBJ1-6, the V gene TRBV20-1, with 9 bases fitting TRBD1. The CDR3 sequence is 16 residues long. V lost 3 bases to trimming and J lost 1 base; unmatched junction nucleotides: 4. Germline CDR1 DFQATT, CDR2 SNEGSKA (reference sequence). CDR3 sequence reads: CSASKQGASYNSPLHF. The DNA for the CDR3 is TGCAGTGCTAGCAAACAGGGGGCTTCCTATAATTCACCCCTCCACTTT.

This clonotype was recorded a few times. V gene TRBV10-3 combines with J gene TRBJ1-5; possible D gene TRBD1, 6 bases. Germline lookup yields CDR1 ENHRY and CDR2 SYGVKD. The CDR3 length is 14 residues. Trimming shortened V by 5 bases and J by 3 bases, and 11 bases separated the two germline ends. Here the CDR3 reads CAISRYRDNQPQHF. CDR3 coding DNA: TGTGCCATCAGTAGATACAGGGACAATCAGCCCCAGCATTTT.

This clonotype was detected only a few times. This sequence joins TRBV27 and TRBJ2-7, with 7 positions matching TRBD2. This CDR3 comprises 13 residues. The junction had 8 bases not matched to a gene; V was cut back by 5 bases and J by 7 bases. Germline V gene lookup returns CDR1 MNHEY and CDR2 SMNVEV (reference sequence). The CDR3 DNA follows: TGTGCCAGCAGTGCGACTAGCCCCTCTGAGCAGTACTTC. It translates to CASSATSPSEQYF.

This clonotype was seen a few times. The V gene is TRBV7-2, the J gene TRBJ2-2, with D hard to call. The CDR3 is 14 amino acids. CDR1 is SGHTA and CDR2 is FQGNSA in the germline V gene. The ends were cut back, 5 bases at V and 6 bases at J, with 13 bases in the middle. The CDR3: CASSPTRVPGELFF. The CDR3 DNA follows: TGTGCCAGCAGCCCGACCAGAGTTCCCGGGGAGCTGTTTTTT.

The V call is TRBV12-3 or TRBV12-4, the J call TRBJ1-2; 7 nucleotides align to TRBD1. This CDR3 comprises 15 residues. Trimming at V came to 6 bases and at J to 0 bases, leaving 7 bases not matched to a gene. CDR3 in amino acids: CASRLRDSSNYGYTF. In DNA form, the CDR3 reads TGTGCCAGCAGGTTGCGGGACAGCTCTAACTATGGCTACACCTTC.

This chain links TRBV5-1 with TRBJ2-3; D is uncertain. This CDR3 comprises 15 residues. The germline CDR1 and CDR2 sequences are SGHRS and YFSETQ. V dropped 5 bases and J dropped 0 bases, with 13 bases sitting between them. This CDR3 reads CASRSLQPSTDTQYF. In DNA form, the CDR3 reads TGCGCCAGCAGATCCTTACAGCCAAGCACAGATACGCAGTATTTT.

This clonotype was observed a handful of times. V gene TRBV5-1 combines with J gene TRBJ2-7; a weak D match, TRBD1 (6 bases). Trimming cost V 2 bases and J 0 bases, with 18 bases left between them. The germline V gene has CDR1 SGHRS and CDR2 YFSETQ. This CDR3 comprises 17 residues. CDR3 in amino acids: CASSLVGGGAASYEQYF. CDR3 DNA: TGCGCCAGCAGCTTAGTTGGGGGCGGAGCGGCCTCCTACGAGCAGTACTTC. The whole variable domain, filled in from reference TRBV5-1 and TRBJ2-7, reads KAGVTQTPRYLIKTRGQQVTLSCSPISGHRSVSWYQQTPGQGLQFLFEYFSETQRNKGNFPGRFSGRQFSNSRSEMNVSTLELGDSALYLCASSLVGGGAASYEQYFGPGTRLTVT.

V and J are TRBV25-1 and TRBJ1-4, with D possibly matching TRBD1 (5 bases). The CDR3 is made up of 13 amino acids. Germline loops: CDR1 MGHDK, CDR2 SYGVNS. The V gene lost 4 bases and the J gene lost 8 bases, with 11 bases spanning the gap. CDR3 sequence: CASSGRGSEKLFF. CDR3 nucleotide sequence: TGTGCCAGCAGTGGGAGGGGCTCGGAAAAACTGTTTTTT.

This clonotype was seen more than once but under ten times. This chain links TRBV5-6 with TRBJ1-6; 8 bases are shared with TRBD1. This CDR3 spans 15 amino acids. With V trimmed by 3 bases and J by 9 bases, 8 bases remained unmatched. CDR1 SGHDT and CDR2 YYEEEE come from the germline V gene. This chain's CDR3 is CASSSKTGAGSPLHF. The DNA of the CDR3 is TGTGCCAGCAGCTCTAAGACAGGGGCAGGTTCACCCCTCCACTTT. The whole variable domain, filled in from reference TRBV5-6 and TRBJ1-6, reads DAGVTQSPTHLIKTRGQQVTLRCSPKSGHDTVSWYQQALGQGPQFIFQYYEEEERQRGNFPDRFSGHQFPNYSSELNVNALLLGDSALYLCASSSKTGAGSPLHFGNGTRLTVT.

The chain uses TRBV20-1 and TRBJ2-5; 9 bases are shared with TRBD1. The CDR3 covers 14 residues. The germline V gene has CDR1 DFQATT and CDR2 SNEGSKA (reference sequence). V lost 5 bases, J lost 9 bases, and 13 bases stayed unmatched. This chain's CDR3 is CSADGTGLRVSQYF. The CDR3 region has the DNA TGCAGTGCTGATGGGACAGGGCTGAGGGTATCCCAGTACTTC.

This clonotype was found a few times. The chain links TRBV6-5 to TRBJ2-1; TRBD1 matches at 7 bases. Germline CDR1 and CDR2: MNHEY and SVGAGI. The CDR3 has 14 residues. The V segment lost 3 bases and the J segment 7 bases; nucleotides outside the gene matches: 6. This CDR3 reads CASSYTRQGNEQFF. The CDR3 DNA sequence: TGTGCCAGCAGTTATACCAGACAGGGTAATGAGCAGTTCTTC.

This clonotype has just a few counts. The gene calls are TRBV20-1 and TRBJ2-7; no reliable D call. Per the germline V gene, CDR1 is DFQATT and CDR2 is SNEGSKA (reference sequence). This CDR3 has 13 residues. V lost 5 bases, J lost 0 bases, and 11 bases lay in between. The CDR3 here is CSAYIRSSYEQYF. CDR3 DNA: TGCAGTGCTTATATCCGTAGCTCCTACGAGCAGTACTTC.

The chain couples TRBV5-1 to TRBJ2-1; weak D call: TRBD2 (5 bases). The CDR3 length is 13 residues. The V gene's germline CDR1 is SGHRS and CDR2 YFSETQ. Trimming took off 7 bases at V and 0 bases at J, with 8 bases between the two ends. The CDR3 reads CASGRDSYNEQFF. The CDR3 region has the DNA TGCGCCAGCGGCCGGGACTCCTACAATGAGCAGTTCTTC.

This rearrangement joins TRBV9 to TRBJ2-1; TRBD2 agrees at 14 bases. The CDR3 extends over 16 amino acids. V was clipped by 8 bases and J by 7 bases; unmatched bases: 11. Germline CDR1 and CDR2: SGDLS and YYNGEE. The CDR3 bases are TGTGCCAGTAGTCCCGGGACTAGCGGGAGTCGAAATGAGCAGTTCTTC. Protein product: CASSPGTSGSRNEQFF.

This chain joins TRBV20-1 and TRBJ2-1; 15 bases align to TRBD2. CDR3 length equals 15 residues. After removal of 3 bases from V and 4 bases from J, the junction contained 1 base not matched to a gene. The germline gives CDR1 DFQATT, CDR2 SNEGSKA (reference sequence). The CDR3 DNA follows: TGCAGTGCTAGTGGGACTAGCGGGAGGTACAATGAGCAGTTCTTC. Translating gives CSASGTSGRYNEQFF.

The chain couples TRBV9 to TRBJ2-1; 9 bases map to TRBD2. After removal of 4 bases from V and 4 bases from J, the junction contained 12 bases not matched to a gene. The CDR3 contains 17 residues. The germline gives CDR1 SGDLS, CDR2 YYNGEE. The DNA of the CDR3 is TGTGCCAGCAGCCCAAGACTAGCGGAGAGGGGTTACAATGAGCAGTTCTTC. This gives the protein CASSPRLAERGYNEQFF.